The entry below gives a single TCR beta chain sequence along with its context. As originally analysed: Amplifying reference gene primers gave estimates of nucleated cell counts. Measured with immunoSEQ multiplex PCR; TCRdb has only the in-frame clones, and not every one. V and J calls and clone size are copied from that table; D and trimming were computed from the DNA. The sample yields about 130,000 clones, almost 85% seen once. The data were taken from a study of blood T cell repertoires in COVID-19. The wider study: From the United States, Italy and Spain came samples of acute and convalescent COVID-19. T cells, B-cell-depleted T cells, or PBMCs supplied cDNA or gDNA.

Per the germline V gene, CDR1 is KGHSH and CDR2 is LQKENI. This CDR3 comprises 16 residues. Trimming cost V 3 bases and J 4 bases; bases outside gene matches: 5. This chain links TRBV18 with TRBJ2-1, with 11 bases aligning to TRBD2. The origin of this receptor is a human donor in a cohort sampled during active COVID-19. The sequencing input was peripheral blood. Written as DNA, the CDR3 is TGTGCCAGCTCACCCCCGGCTAGCGGGGGGTACAATGAGCAGTTCTTC. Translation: CASSPPASGGYNEQFF.